This entry concerns a single T cell receptor beta chain. Its binding antigen is unknown. Base qualities are missing; no much larger clone stands one base away. This CDR3 is also generated by other DNA sequences in the sample. The sample is drawn from a study of blood T cell repertoires in COVID-19 (TCRdb year 2020). For the wider study: Collaborator samples came from the United States, Italy and Spain and covered acute and convalescent phases of COVID-19. The prospective study material was composed of cDNA or gDNA derived from T cells, B-cell-depleted T cells, or PBMCs. Deeply sampled blood TCRbeta repertoires from subjects exposed to, actively infected with, or recovered from COVID-19 were included in the dataset. The repertoires were released in a freely available public database meant as a resource for research on the immune response to SARS-CoV-2. Samples were obtained from the ongoing ImmuneRACE study (first 160 participants) and from about 1,300 subjects provided by 6 global collaborators. Nearly every sample came with metadata listing a de-identified subject ID, COVID-19 status, age in years and sex. Where HLA class I and class II types were available, the types were taken from metadata supplied by the sample provider, not from assay-based typing.

The CDR3 has 14 amino acids, counting the end cysteine and phenylalanine. Only CDR3 DNA remains: 42 bases, in frame from the first base. Looking up the germline V gene (reference sequence) yields CDR1 LNHDA and CDR2 SQIVND. Trimming takes 5 bases off V and 2 bases off J; junction bases not matched to a gene: 0. What the authors observed across the whole study: The amount of clinical and demographic metadata varied by source and participant and was provided uncurated.

The immunoSEQ Assay, a bias-controlled multiplex PCR, was used to amplify TCRbeta CDR3 regions from genomic DNA. The study's processing was this. The number of nucleated cells in each sample was estimated by amplification of reference gene primers within the assay. To quantify the absolute abundance of each unique TCRbeta CDR3 rearrangement, sequence reads were collapsed and filtered. For each sample, productive Simpson clonality was calculated as the square root of Simpson's diversity index across productive rearrangements. This immuneACCESS table, as held by TCRdb, lists in-frame sequences with V and J called but not all clones. Of the missing ones, under half trace to an unresolved V gene in checked studies; the others have no known cause. V and J calls plus clone size are reproduced from that table; the DNA served to infer D and trimming. Recorded for this sample are 100,000 to 150,000 clones; 92% of them occurred a single time. Around 1.9% of the sample goes to the ten largest clones.

At one collaborating source in Seattle, patients were enrolled during active infection and were followed longitudinally through the course of disease. The collaborating institutions used their own protocols to collect whole blood in K2EDTA tubes. For TCRbeta analysis, collaborator samples were shipped as frozen whole blood, as isolated PBMCs, or as DNA extracted from either sample type. The receptor's source is a man aged 45-60 years with COVID-19, enrolled during active disease. The chain joins TRBV19 to TRBJ1-5, and 10 bases in between align with TRBD1. Specimen: peripheral blood. The base sequence is TGTGCCAGTAGTGGGACAGGGGGCAATCAGCCCCAGCATTTT. This is translated as CASSGTGGNQPQHF.